The 25 T cell receptor beta chains given below trace back to one sample, sequenced in a study of blood T cell repertoires in COVID-19. Libraries were prepared by immunoSEQ multiplex PCR; TCRdb keeps only in-frame clonotypes and omits some of them. The sample lists about 320,000 clones; around four fifths were seen once. Input material: peripheral blood. These receptors were obtained from a woman aged 45-65 years with acute or convalescent COVID-19.

V gene TRBV9 combines with J gene TRBJ2-7, with D perhaps TRBD2 (7 bases). Germline V CDR1 and CDR2: SGDLS, YYNGEE. The V end lost 6 bases, the J end lost 6 bases, and 13 bases lay between the germline ends. The CDR3 sequence is 12 residues long. CDR3 bases: TGTGCCAGCAACGAGGGAGGGGGCGAGCAGTACTTC. Amino acid sequence: CASNEGGGEQYF.

This clone appeared once. J is TRBJ1-2 and V is TRBV29-1; TRBD1 aligns across 7 bases. Germline V gene data show CDR1 as SQVTM and CDR2 as ANQGSEA. This CDR3 spans 16 amino acids. Germline trimming cut 2 bases from V and 1 base from J; bases unmatched to any gene: 10. The CDR3 protein is CSVEYGGGAGNYGYTF. The CDR3 nucleotides are TGCAGCGTTGAATATGGAGGGGGCGCTGGTAACTATGGCTACACCTTC.

To note about this clone: At the DNA level, this CDR3 is encoded by other sequences in the same sample as well. V usage is TRBV7-2 and J usage is TRBJ2-1, with D perhaps matching TRBD2 (6 bases). The CDR3 is 13 amino acids. The V end lost 2 bases, the J end lost 6 bases, and 8 bases lay between the germline ends. Per germline, CDR1 SGHTA and CDR2 FQGNSA. CDR3 region: CASSLKGGNEQFF. CDR3 DNA sequence: TGTGCCAGCAGCTTAAAGGGAGGCAATGAGCAGTTCTTC.

CDR3 nucleotide sequence: TGTGCCAGCAGCTCGGGATTGGGAAACACCATATATTTT. Its translation is CASSSGLGNTIYF. V is TRBV11-2 and J is TRBJ1-3; D is unclear. The V end was cut by 4 bases, the J end by 4 bases, with 8 bases between. Germline lookup yields CDR1 SGHAT and CDR2 FQNNGV. The CDR3 runs 13 residues.

This chain connects TRBV10-3 to TRBJ1-6, with a possible D match to TRBD1 (6 bases). CDR3 length equals 16 residues. V was shortened by 2 bases and J by 8 bases, with 16 bases between the two germline ends. Germline CDR1 and CDR2: ENHRY and SYGVKD. The CDR3 DNA reads as TGTGCCATCAGTGAGGCAGAGGGAGGGGGGGATTCACCCCTCCACTTT. It translates to CAISEAEGGGDSPLHF.

J is TRBJ2-1 and V is TRBV18; a possible D gene is TRBD1 (5 bases). With 0 bases removed from V and 4 bases from J, the gap between germline ends came to 13 bases. The germline V gene encodes CDR1 KGHSH and CDR2 LQKENI. The CDR3 has 16 amino acids. The CDR3 region is CASSPPSQGEYNEQFF. DNA for the CDR3: TGTGCCAGCTCACCACCCTCCCAAGGGGAATACAATGAGCAGTTCTTC.

CDR3 residues: CASSDSGTGSYEQYF. CDR3 DNA: TGTGCCAGCAGTGATTCCGGGACAGGATCCTACGAGCAGTACTTC. The rearrangement uses TRBV6-1 and TRBJ2-7; 8 nucleotides align to TRBD1. The V and J ends lost 3 bases and 1 base, in that order; junction bases with no gene match: 5. The germline gives CDR1 MNHNS, CDR2 SASEGT. The CDR3 length is 15 residues.

In this sample, this clone turned up a few times. The CDR3 DNA sequence: TGTGCCAGCAGCCCCCCCACAGGCAACTATGGCTACACCTTC. It yields the protein CASSPPTGNYGYTF. The chain uses TRBV5-4 and TRBJ1-2; a possible D gene is TRBD1 (5 bases). The CDR3 contains 14 residues. Trimming cost V 4 bases and J 2 bases, with 12 bases left between them. Germline V lookup: CDR1 SGHNT, CDR2 YYREEE (reference sequence).

The V call is TRBV5-5, the J call TRBJ2-3; 12 nucleotides align to TRBD2. Germline-derived CDR1 and CDR2 are SGHKS and YYEKEE (reference sequence). After removal of 5 bases from V and 4 bases from J, the junction contained 2 bases not matched to a gene. The CDR3 loop spans 14 amino acids. The CDR3 coding sequence is TGTGCCAGCAGTGGGACTAGCGGGCCAGATACGCAGTATTTT. It translates to CASSGTSGPDTQYF.

The J gene is TRBJ1-2, the V gene TRBV19; 11 nucleotides line up with TRBD1. Germline loops: CDR1 LNHDA, CDR2 SQIVND (reference sequence). The V gene end was trimmed by 9 bases and the J gene end by 8 bases; junction bases not matched to a gene: 2. This CDR3 contains 11 residues. The CDR3 sequence is CARGQGVGYTF. In DNA form, the CDR3 reads TGTGCCAGGGGACAGGGGGTAGGCTACACCTTC.

The gene calls are TRBV11-2 and TRBJ1-4; tentative D call: TRBD1 (6 bases). The CDR3 runs to 13 residues. The ends were cut back, 5 bases at V and 11 bases at J, with 15 bases in the middle. Germline V CDR1 and CDR2: SGHAT, FQNNGV. CDR3: CASSLLQGYKLFF. CDR3 DNA: TGTGCCAGCAGCCTTCTACAGGGTTACAAACTGTTTTTT.

This chain connects TRBV9 to TRBJ2-7; 8 nucleotides line up with TRBD1. The CDR3 loop spans 15 amino acids. In germline, CDR1 is SGDLS, CDR2 YYNGEE. After removal of 0 bases from V and 3 bases from J, the junction contained 5 bases not matched to a gene. CDR3 sequence reads: CASSVAGTGSYEQYF. The CDR3 bases are TGTGCCAGCAGCGTAGCGGGGACAGGTAGCTACGAGCAGTACTTC.

This clone has a handful of counts. The chain uses TRBV5-1 and TRBJ2-3, with 7 bases lining up with TRBD2. Looked up from germline, CDR1 is SGHRS and CDR2 is YFSETQ. With V trimmed by 3 bases and J by 2 bases, 6 bases remained unmatched. This CDR3 spans 15 amino acids. For the CDR3, the DNA is TGCGCCAGCAGCTGGGACTATATTTCCACAGATACGCAGTATTTT. It codes for CASSWDYISTDTQYF.

The J gene is TRBJ2-3, the V gene TRBV23-1; 12 bases are shared with TRBD2. TRBV23-1 is marked as an open reading frame, function uncertain. With 4 bases clipped from V and 4 bases from J, the junction kept 0 bases outside the gene matches. The CDR3 runs to 14 residues. The CDR3 nucleotides read TGCGCCAGCAGTCCTAGCGGGGGGGCAGATACGCAGTATTTT. Protein product: CASSPSGGADTQYF.

The rearrangement links TRBV7-2 to TRBJ1-1, with D unresolved. V was cut by 5 bases and J by 5 bases, with 21 bases left in between. The CDR3 extends over 16 amino acids. CDR1 SGHTA and CDR2 FQGNSA come from the germline V gene. The DNA of the CDR3 is TGTGCCAGCAGCGTCCTCAGCGGGATGCCCGGGACTGAAGCTTTCTTT. It codes for CASSVLSGMPGTEAFF.

V usage is TRBV5-5 and J usage is TRBJ2-3, with 7 bases matching TRBD1. Germline CDR1 SGHKS, CDR2 YYEKEE (reference sequence). The CDR3 loop spans 14 amino acids. The trim removed 2 bases at V and 1 base at J, leaving 1 base unmatched. In DNA, the CDR3 is TGTGCCAGCAGCTTTGACAGGGGCACAGATACGCAGTATTTT. Translated: CASSFDRGTDTQYF.

This chain uses TRBV15 with TRBJ2-5, with D perhaps TRBD2 (6 bases). Germline V CDR1 and CDR2: LNHNV, YYDKDF (reference sequence). Trimming removed 0 bases at V and 4 bases at J, with 9 bases between. The CDR3 contains 14 residues. DNA of the CDR3: TGTGCCACCAGCAGAGATACCGGGGGAGAGACCCAGTACTTC. Its protein is CATSRDTGGETQYF.

The chain employs TRBV7-9 and TRBJ1-2; no firm D call. Germline CDR1 reads SEHNR; CDR2 reads FQNEAQ (reference sequence). This CDR3 region has 17 residues. Trimming cost V 5 bases and J 4 bases, with 23 bases left between them. The CDR3 reads CASSGEVRTESSYGYTF. The CDR3 region has the DNA TGTGCCAGCAGCGGAGAGGTCCGAACCGAATCCTCCTATGGCTACACCTTC. Looking up the rest from reference TRBV7-9 and TRBJ1-2 gives the full variable domain: DTGVSQNPRHKITKRGQNVTFRCDPISEHNRLYWYRQTLGQGPEFLTYFQNEAQLEKSRLLSDRFSAERPKGSFSTLEIQRTEQGDSAMYLCASSGEVRTESSYGYTFGSGTRLTVV.

The rearrangement joins TRBV4-2 to TRBJ2-5; 13 bases map to TRBD2. The CDR3 runs to 17 residues. The germline CDR1 and CDR2 sequences are LGHNA and YNFKEQ. Trimming cost V 0 bases and J 5 bases; bases outside gene matches: 6. The CDR3 bases are TGTGCCAGCAGCCAAGATCTACTAGCGGGGGGGTGGGAGACCCAGTACTTC. Translating it yields CASSQDLLAGGWETQYF.

This clone was counted a few times. The rearrangement links TRBV7-2 to TRBJ2-5; D is possibly TRBD1 (6 bases). Germline V gene data show CDR1 as SGHTA and CDR2 as FQGNSA. The CDR3 is 16 residues long. Between the trimmed V and J ends, which lost 1 base and 5 bases, there was a span of 17 bases. The CDR3 reads CASSLVGASPWETQYF. CDR3 coding DNA: TGTGCCAGCAGCTTAGTGGGGGCATCCCCTTGGGAGACCCAGTACTTC.

The rearrangement joins TRBV30 to TRBJ2-1; D possibly corresponds to TRBD2 (5 bases). Germline CDR1 is GTSNPN and CDR2 is SVGIG (reference sequence). CDR3 length: 13 amino acids. Trimming removed 3 bases at V and 4 bases at J, with 10 bases between. DNA for the CDR3: TGTGCCTGGAGATGGACTGTATACAATGAGCAGTTCTTC. It specifies CAWRWTVYNEQFF.

The CDR3, as DNA: TGCAGCGTGGAACCGGGACTAGCGGGGGTTAATGAGCAGTTCTTC. The encoded protein is CSVEPGLAGVNEQFF. The rearrangement uses TRBV29-1 and TRBJ2-1; 14 bases map to TRBD2. The germline gives CDR1 SQVTM, CDR2 ANQGSEA. J lost 7 bases, V lost 6 bases, and 8 bases had no gene match. The CDR3 sequence is 15 residues long.

This chain links TRBV12-1 with TRBJ1-5; the table's D call, TRBD1, was not checked against the DNA. TRBV12-1 is tagged as a pseudogene. This CDR3 has 13 residues. The CDR3 protein is CASSFDIWSPQHF. CDR3 bases: TGTGCCAGCAGCTTTGACATTTGGTCGCCCCAGCATTTT.

This rearrangement joins TRBV6-6 to TRBJ1-3; D remains ambiguous. Germline assignment: CDR1 MNHNY and CDR2 SVGAGI (reference sequence). Between the trimmed V and J ends, which lost 2 bases and 0 bases, there was a span of 8 bases. This CDR3 has 15 amino acids. In DNA, the CDR3 is TGTGCCAGCAGTTACATTGGAGACTCTGGAAACACCATATATTTT. Its protein product is CASSYIGDSGNTIYF.

The chain combines TRBV29-1 with TRBJ1-1; 8 bases map to TRBD1. V gave up 5 bases and J gave up 3 bases; unmatched junction bases: 11. Looked up from germline, CDR1 is SQVTM and CDR2 is ANQGSEA. This CDR3 spans 15 amino acids. CDR3 loop: CSVTSLGQGYTEAFF. The CDR3 coding sequence is TGCAGCGTTACCAGTTTAGGACAGGGTTACACTGAAGCTTTCTTT. The full variable domain, with the rest looked up from reference TRBV29-1 and TRBJ1-1, is SAVISQKPSRDICQRGTSLTIQCQVDSQVTMMFWYRQQPGQSLTLIATANQGSEATYESGFVIDKFPISRPNLTFSTLTVSNMSPEDSSIYLCSVTSLGQGYTEAFFGQGTRLTVV.